These 28 T cell receptor beta chains share one sample of origin, sequenced in a study of cytomegalovirus exposure and HLA in healthy donors. Primers for the PCR totalled 60 Vbeta and 13 Jbeta. Profiling relied on immunoSEQ multiplex PCR, and the TCRdb table lists in-frame clones only, not all of them. This table holds about 160,000 clones, roughly four fifths found once. The source material was PBMCs. These receptors all come from a woman between 18 and 30 years old in good health and CMV-seronegative.

This sequence joins TRBV11-2 and TRBJ2-7, with a weak D call TRBD1 (5 bases). The V end was cut by 5 bases, the J end by 6 bases, with 20 bases between. Germline lookup yields CDR1 SGHAT and CDR2 FQNNGV. This CDR3 has 15 residues. The CDR3 region is CASSPIIGQGGEQYF. As DNA, the CDR3 is TGTGCCAGCAGCCCGATCATAGGGCAGGGTGGCGAGCAGTACTTC.

The rearrangement uses TRBV7-9 and TRBJ2-7; a possible D gene is TRBD1 (6 bases). Per germline, CDR1 SEHNR and CDR2 FQNEAQ (reference sequence). Trimming took off 2 bases at V and 5 bases at J, with 13 bases between the two ends. This CDR3 is 14 amino acids long. CDR3 coding DNA: TGTGCCAGCAGCTTAACAGGGAACCTGGACGAGCAGTACTTC. This translates into CASSLTGNLDEQYF.

The rearrangement joins TRBV5-1 to TRBJ2-1; a weak D match, TRBD1 (5 bases). The CDR3 has 14 residues. Per the germline V gene, CDR1 is SGHRS and CDR2 is YFSETQ. Trimming stripped 4 bases from V and 0 bases from J, with 8 bases between. The CDR3 sequence: CASSTQGSYNEQFF. The CDR3 nucleotides are TGCGCCAGCAGCACCCAGGGCTCCTACAATGAGCAGTTCTTC.

The chain couples TRBV6-5 to TRBJ1-6, with D unresolved. Germline-derived CDR1 and CDR2 are MNHEY and SVGAGI. This CDR3 comprises 15 residues. V was shortened by 2 bases and J by 6 bases, with 11 bases between the two germline ends. CDR3 residues: CASSYEGGSNSPLHF. As DNA, the CDR3 is TGTGCCAGCAGTTACGAGGGAGGGAGTAATTCACCCCTCCACTTT.

The V and J genes are TRBV5-1 and TRBJ2-1; 9 bases align to TRBD1. The CDR3 has 16 residues. The germline V gene has CDR1 SGHRS and CDR2 YFSETQ. Unmatched junction bases numbered 11, after V lost 5 bases and J lost 5 bases. The CDR3 loop is CASSRQGVERNNEQFF. In DNA, the CDR3 is TGCGCCAGCAGTAGACAGGGGGTCGAACGTAACAATGAGCAGTTCTTC.

This chain joins TRBV6-1 and TRBJ2-5, with TRBD2 matching over 11 bases. This CDR3 is 13 amino acids long. CDR1 MNHNS and CDR2 SASEGT come from the germline V gene. V trimming: 6 bases; J trimming: 3 bases; junction bases outside the gene matches: 0. The CDR3 nucleotides read TGTGCCAGCAGGACTAGCGGGGAAGAGACCCAGTACTTC. It specifies CASRTSGEETQYF.

CDR3 sequence (DNA): TGTGCCAGCAGATCGACAGGGACTAACTATGGCTACACCTTC. It yields the protein CASRSTGTNYGYTF. The V call is TRBV6-5, the J call TRBJ1-2; TRBD1 matches 7 bases. Germline values: CDR1 MNHEY, CDR2 SVGAGI. This CDR3 is built from 14 residues. Losses at the gene ends were 6 bases for V and 0 bases for J; bases not matched to a gene: 4.

About this clone itself: The junction and the germline gene differ at one end; a read error may be behind it. The CDR3 loop is CASSLLPGQSYEQYF. Written as DNA, the CDR3 is TGTGCTAGCAGCTTACTCCCGGGACAGAGCTACGAGCAGTACTTC. This chain links TRBV7-7 with TRBJ2-7, with TRBD1 identical over 7 bases. From germline, CDR1 is SSHAT and CDR2 FNYEAQ (reference sequence). This CDR3 spans 15 amino acids.

The gene calls are TRBV7-8 and TRBJ2-1; 10 bases fit TRBD2. The CDR3 consists of 20 residues. J gave up 3 bases and V 4 bases, and 18 bases lay outside the gene matches. Germline-derived CDR1 and CDR2 are SGHVS and FQNEAQ. Here the CDR3 reads CASSSTGLAGVRTLYNEQFF. For the CDR3, the DNA is TGTGCCAGCAGCTCAACGGGGCTAGCGGGAGTTAGGACCCTCTACAATGAGCAGTTCTTC.

This clone was recorded once. This sequence joins TRBV5-5 and TRBJ1-1, with D possibly TRBD1 on 5 matching bases. The CDR3 sequence is 12 residues long. Between the trimmed V and J ends, which lost 4 bases and 8 bases, there was a span of 12 bases. The V gene's germline CDR1 is SGHKS and CDR2 YYEKEE (reference sequence). CDR3 in DNA: TGTGCCAGCAGCGGCGGGGGAACGGAAGCTTTCTTT. It is translated as CASSGGGTEAFF.

This clone occurred a few times. The chain employs TRBV28 and TRBJ1-1; 10 positions match TRBD1. Looked up from germline, CDR1 is MDHEN and CDR2 is SYDVKM. V trimming: 5 bases; J trimming: 5 bases; junction bases outside the gene matches: 14. The CDR3 spans 17 residues. CDR3 DNA: TGTGCCAGCAGTGTCTATTGGACAGGGGGTTATCGGACTGAAGCTTTCTTT. Amino acid sequence: CASSVYWTGGYRTEAFF.

The chain joins TRBV29-1 to TRBJ2-7; the D gene is possibly TRBD2 (5 bases). Trimming took off 0 bases at V and 3 bases at J, with 15 bases between the two ends. Germline V CDR1 and CDR2: SQVTM, ANQGSEA. This CDR3 spans 15 amino acids. This chain's CDR3 is CSVEEFREESYEQYF. CDR3 coding DNA: TGCAGCGTTGAAGAGTTCCGGGAAGAGAGCTACGAGCAGTACTTC.

The chain recombines TRBV19 with TRBJ2-1, with 9 nucleotides matching TRBD1. In germline, CDR1 is LNHDA, CDR2 SQIVND (reference sequence). Germline trimming cut 3 bases from V and 9 bases from J; bases unmatched to any gene: 18. The CDR3 has 18 residues. DNA of the CDR3: TGTGCCAGTAGTATCGATTCGTGGAGGGACAGGGTTACTCGTGAGCAGTTCTTC. It translates to CASSIDSWRDRVTREQFF.

The rearrangement links TRBV10-3 to TRBJ2-2; 7 positions match TRBD2. The CDR3 is made up of 15 amino acids. V lost 6 bases, J lost 6 bases, and 10 bases stayed unmatched. Looked up from germline, CDR1 is ENHRY and CDR2 is SYGVKD. The CDR3: CAIRPGGGVPGELFF. CDR3 coding DNA: TGTGCCATCAGGCCGGGTGGGGGGGTTCCCGGGGAGCTGTTTTTT.

This clone was seen a few times. The genes are TRBV29-1 and TRBJ2-1, with TRBD2 matching over 9 bases. The CDR3 sequence is 16 residues long. Germline trimming cut 1 base from V and 1 base from J; bases unmatched to any gene: 5. The germline gives CDR1 SQVTM, CDR2 ANQGSEA. CDR3 sequence: CSVEGLAGGSYNEQFF. The CDR3 DNA sequence: TGCAGCGTTGAAGGTCTCGCGGGGGGGTCCTACAATGAGCAGTTCTTC.

This chain joins TRBV7-9 and TRBJ2-7; perhaps TRBD2 as D (5 bases). Germline-derived CDR1 and CDR2 are SEHNR and FQNEAQ (reference sequence). The CDR3 totals 13 residues. The ends were cut back, 5 bases at V and 1 base at J, with 9 bases in the middle. Written as DNA, the CDR3 is TGTGCCAGCAGCCCCGGGATTTCCTACGAGCAGTACTTC. Amino acid sequence: CASSPGISYEQYF.

For this clone: Within the sample, other DNA sequences also encode this same CDR3. The rearrangement joins TRBV5-1 to TRBJ2-7; TRBD1 matches 11 bases. In germline, CDR1 is SGHRS, CDR2 YFSETQ. Unmatched junction bases numbered 7, after V lost 4 bases and J lost 7 bases. CDR3 length: 14 amino acids. Here the CDR3 DNA reads TGCGCCAGCAGCCCCGGACAGGGGGCAGGTGAGCAGTACTTC. This sequence encodes CASSPGQGAGEQYF. The full variable domain, its missing parts supplied by reference TRBV5-1 and TRBJ2-7, is KAGVTQTPRYLIKTRGQQVTLSCSPISGHRSVSWYQQTPGQGLQFLFEYFSETQRNKGNFPGRFSGRQFSNSRSEMNVSTLELGDSALYLCASSPGQGAGEQYFGPGTRLTVT.

The rearrangement uses TRBV6-1 and TRBJ1-4; D is possibly TRBD1 (5 bases). V was cut by 6 bases and J by 6 bases, with 14 bases left in between. Looked up from germline, CDR1 is MNHNS and CDR2 is SASEGT. The CDR3 has 14 amino acids. For the CDR3, the DNA is TGTGCCAGCAGAGAGACAGCTACTGATGAAAAACTGTTTTTT. Protein sequence: CASRETATDEKLFF.

The V and J genes are TRBV6-1 and TRBJ2-7; D might be TRBD1 (6 bases). Trimming took off 6 bases at V and 4 bases at J, with 16 bases between the two ends. The CDR3 extends over 14 amino acids. In germline, CDR1 is MNHNS, CDR2 SASEGT. The CDR3 sequence: CASRPWAGAYEQYF. The CDR3 DNA follows: TGTGCCAGCAGGCCCTGGGCAGGGGCGTACGAGCAGTACTTC.

V usage is TRBV18 and J usage is TRBJ2-7; 13 bases agree with TRBD2. Germline CDR1 is KGHSH and CDR2 is LQKENI. V was pared by 2 bases and J by 4 bases, with 2 bases of the junction left unmatched. The CDR3 covers 15 residues. CDR3 amino acids: CASSPGLAGVYEQYF. The CDR3 nucleotides are TGTGCCAGCTCACCAGGACTAGCGGGGGTATACGAGCAGTACTTC.

Remarks on this clone: One junction end disagrees with the germline gene, perhaps due to a read error. V is TRBV5-4 and J is TRBJ2-7, with 11 bases aligning to TRBD2. CDR1 is SGHNT and CDR2 is YYREEE in the germline V gene (reference sequence). The CDR3 length is 15 residues. The CDR3 coding sequence is TGTGCCGGCAGCTTTGGGGGACTAGCGGCATACGAGCAGTACTTC. It codes for CAGSFGGLAAYEQYF. The full variable domain, in which reference TRBV5-4 and TRBJ2-7 provide the parts outside the CDR3, is ETGVTQSPTHLIKTRGQQVTLRCSSQSGHNTVSWYQQALGQGPQFIFQYYREEENGRGNFPPRFSGLQFPNYSSELNVNALELDDSALYLCAGSFGGLAAYEQYFGPGTRLTVT.

The table lists this clone with a count of one. The V and J genes are TRBV6-5 and TRBJ1-1, with D hard to call. Germline loops: CDR1 MNHEY, CDR2 SVGAGI. The CDR3 sequence is 14 residues long. Trimming removed 6 bases at V and 0 bases at J, with 11 bases between. DNA of the CDR3: TGTGCCAGCAGGGCAGGATTTCTGAACACTGAAGCTTTCTTT. This translates into CASRAGFLNTEAFF.

The CDR3 DNA is TGTGCCAGTAAAACGTGGCGGGTTGACTACAATGAGCAGTTCTTC. Protein product: CASKTWRVDYNEQFF. This chain uses TRBV28 with TRBJ2-1, with D perhaps TRBD2 (5 bases). CDR1 is MDHEN, CDR2 SYDVKM, per germline. Trimming removed 9 bases from V and 3 bases from J, with 18 bases in between. There are 15 residues in the CDR3. Looking up the rest from reference TRBV28 and TRBJ2-1 gives the full variable domain: DVKVTQSSRYLVKRTGEKVFLECVQDMDHENMFWYRQDPGLGLRLIYFSYDVKMKEKGDIPEGYSVSREKKERFSLILESASTNQTSMYLCASKTWRVDYNEQFFGPGTRLTVL.

J is TRBJ2-7 and V is TRBV10-1; D may be TRBD2 (6 bases). Per germline, CDR1 WNHNN and CDR2 SYGVQD (reference sequence). Between the trimmed V and J ends, which lost 6 bases and 3 bases, there was a span of 12 bases. The CDR3 has 13 amino acids. The CDR3 reads CASSLIGGYEQYF. The CDR3 DNA sequence: TGCGCCAGCAGCCTGATCGGGGGCTACGAGCAGTACTTC.

The chain uses TRBV4-1 and TRBJ2-1, with 9 positions matching TRBD1. This CDR3 spans 15 amino acids. J was trimmed by 5 bases and V by 2 bases; bases with no gene match: 4. Germline lookup yields CDR1 MGHRA and CDR2 YSYEKL. In DNA form, the CDR3 reads TGCGCCAGCAGCCAAACCTGGGACAGGGACAATGAGCAGTTCTTC. This gives the protein CASSQTWDRDNEQFF.

V usage is TRBV29-1 and J usage is TRBJ2-1, with 11 bases aligning to TRBD2. The CDR3 runs 12 residues. The germline gives CDR1 SQVTM, CDR2 ANQGSEA. Germline trimming cut 4 bases from V and 14 bases from J; bases unmatched to any gene: 7. CDR3 sequence (DNA): TGCAGCGTTGTGAGACTAGCGGGACGGGAGTTCTTC. This gives the protein CSVVRLAGREFF.

This clone has only a few counts. The chain joins TRBV11-3 to TRBJ2-5; TRBD1 aligns across 11 bases. Germline values: CDR1 SGHNT, CDR2 YENEEA. CDR3 length: 16 residues. V trimming: 4 bases; J trimming: 5 bases; junction bases outside the gene matches: 9. CDR3 loop: CASSSGRTGGAETQYF. CDR3 coding DNA: TGTGCCAGCAGCTCGGGTCGGACAGGGGGCGCGGAGACCCAGTACTTC.

The chain employs TRBV2 and TRBJ2-6, with 8 bases identical to TRBD1. The trim removed 5 bases at V and 0 bases at J, leaving 9 bases unmatched. The CDR3 loop spans 18 amino acids. Germline CDR1 is SNHLY and CDR2 is FYNNEI. In DNA form, the CDR3 reads TGTGCCAGCAGTCGTCGGACAGGGCTCAACTCTGGGGCCAACGTCCTGACTTTC. This sequence encodes CASSRRTGLNSGANVLTF.